The 2 T cell receptor beta chains listed next were all sequenced from one sample in a study of blood T cell repertoires in COVID-19. The table came from immunoSEQ multiplex PCR; TCRdb's copy has only in-frame clones and leaves some out. The table shows approximately 230,000 clones, with approximately 82% occurring only once. The sample was PBMCs or T cells enriched from blood (not recorded which). These receptors all stem from a man in his forties who had recovered from COVID-19.

This clone was recorded a few times. The genes are TRBV27 and TRBJ2-7, with D possibly being TRBD2 (5 bases). CDR1 is MNHEY, CDR2 SMNVEV, per germline (reference sequence). V was clipped by 0 bases and J by 2 bases, with 11 bases between them. The CDR3 extends over 15 amino acids. The CDR3 is CASSLSRWETYEQYF. The CDR3 region has the DNA TGTGCCAGCAGTTTATCGAGATGGGAGACCTACGAGCAGTACTTC.

The chain couples TRBV5-4 to TRBJ1-2; D is undetermined. V lost 4 bases and J lost 8, with 21 bases in between. CDR1 and CDR2 (germline): SGHNT, YYREEE (reference sequence). CDR3 length equals 15 residues. The CDR3 protein is CASSLDLPHSGGYTF. CDR3 coding DNA: TGTGCCAGCAGCCTGGACTTACCTCATTCGGGAGGCTACACCTTC.